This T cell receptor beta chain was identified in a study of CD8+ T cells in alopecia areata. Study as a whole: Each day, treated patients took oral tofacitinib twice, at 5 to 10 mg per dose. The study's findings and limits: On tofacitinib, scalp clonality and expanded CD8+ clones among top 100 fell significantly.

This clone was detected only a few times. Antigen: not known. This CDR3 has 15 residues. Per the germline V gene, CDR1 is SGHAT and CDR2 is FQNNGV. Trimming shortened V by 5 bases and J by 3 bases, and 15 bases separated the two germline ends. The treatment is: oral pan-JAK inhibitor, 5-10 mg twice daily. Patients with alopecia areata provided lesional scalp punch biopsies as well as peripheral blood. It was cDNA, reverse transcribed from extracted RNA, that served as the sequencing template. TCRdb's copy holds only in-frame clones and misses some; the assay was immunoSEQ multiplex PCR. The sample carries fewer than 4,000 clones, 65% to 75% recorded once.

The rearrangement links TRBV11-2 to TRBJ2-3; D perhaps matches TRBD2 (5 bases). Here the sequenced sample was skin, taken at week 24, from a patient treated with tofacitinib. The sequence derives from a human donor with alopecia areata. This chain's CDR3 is CASSHEDWNTDTQYF. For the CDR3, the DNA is TGTGCCAGCAGCCACGAGGACTGGAATACAGATACGCAGTATTTT.